This T cell receptor (beta chain) was sequenced for a study of blood T cell repertoires in COVID-19. The overall study: Some COVID-19 samples were acute and others convalescent; all came from the United States, Italy and Spain.

Germline V gene data show CDR1 as SGHTA and CDR2 as FQGNSA. This CDR3 spans 14 amino acids. Trimming at V came to 3 bases and at J to 7 bases, leaving 5 bases not matched to a gene. In the authors' workflow: Amplification of reference gene primers provided the estimated nucleated cell counts. The assay was immunoSEQ multiplex PCR, and TCRdb's table has in-frame clones only and misses some. The DNA gave D and trimming, while V, J and clone size come from that table. The table records 100,000 to 150,000 clones, around 76% of them present only once. The receptor's source is a man between 60 and 70 years old with acute or convalescent COVID-19. V usage is TRBV7-2 and J usage is TRBJ2-1, with 8 bases aligning to TRBD1. Sample: peripheral blood. The DNA for the CDR3 is TGTGCCAGCAGCTTCCCACAGGGGGTAAATGAGCAGTTCTTC. Encoded protein: CASSFPQGVNEQFF. Together with reference TRBV7-2 and TRBJ2-1, the CDR3 gives the full variable domain: GAGVSQSPSNKVTEKGKDVELRCDPISGHTALYWYRQSLGQGLEFLIYFQGNSAPDKSGLPSDRFSAERTGGSVSTLTIQRTQQEDSAVYLCASSFPQGVNEQFFGPGTRLTVL.